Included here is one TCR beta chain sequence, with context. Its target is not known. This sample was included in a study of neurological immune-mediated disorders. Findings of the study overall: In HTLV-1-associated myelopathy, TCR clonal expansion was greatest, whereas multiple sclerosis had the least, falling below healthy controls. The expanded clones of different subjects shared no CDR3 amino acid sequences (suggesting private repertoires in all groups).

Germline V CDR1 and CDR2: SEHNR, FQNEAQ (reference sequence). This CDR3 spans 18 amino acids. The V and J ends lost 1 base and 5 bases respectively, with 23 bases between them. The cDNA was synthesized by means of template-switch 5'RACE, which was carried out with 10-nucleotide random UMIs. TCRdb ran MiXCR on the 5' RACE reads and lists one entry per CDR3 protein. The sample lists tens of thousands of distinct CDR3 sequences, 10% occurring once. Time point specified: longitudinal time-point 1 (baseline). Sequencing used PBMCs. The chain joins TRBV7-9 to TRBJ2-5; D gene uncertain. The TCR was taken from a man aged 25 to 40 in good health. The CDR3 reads CASSLGEGRARPYETQYF. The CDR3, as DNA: TGTGCCAGCAGCTTAGGAGAAGGACGAGCGAGGCCCTACGAGACCCAGTACTTC.